The 10 T cell receptor beta chains presented below share a single source sample, sequenced in a study of blood T cell repertoires in COVID-19. This table comes from immunoSEQ multiplex PCR, and its TCRdb copy is limited to in-frame clones, with some not included. The table has about 250,000 clones, about nine tenths seen once; the top ten hold less than 20%. Sample: PBMCs or T cells enriched from blood (not recorded which). These receptors all come from a man in his late teens or twenties who had recovered from COVID-19.

J is TRBJ1-3 and V is TRBV13, with TRBD1 matching 9 bases. Germline CDR1 PRHDT, CDR2 FYEKMQ (reference sequence). The CDR3 spans 15 residues. V lost 5 bases to trimming and J lost 6 bases; unmatched junction nucleotides: 8. CDR3 protein: CASSLATGGINTIYF. CDR3 nucleotides: TGTGCCAGCAGCCTTGCGACAGGGGGTATAAACACCATATATTTT.

The chain has TRBV5-5 and TRBJ2-7; TRBD1 is a possible D gene (7 bases). The ends were cut back, 3 bases at V and 5 bases at J, with 15 bases in the middle. The CDR3 consists of 14 residues. CDR1 SGHKS and CDR2 YYEKEE come from the germline V gene (reference sequence). CDR3 nucleotides: TGTGCCAGCAGCTCTCACAGGGGAGGAAACGAGCAGTACTTC. Translation: CASSSHRGGNEQYF.

The J gene is TRBJ1-4, the V gene TRBV30; D remains ambiguous. The CDR3 runs 14 residues. CDR1 is GTSNPN, CDR2 SVGIG, per germline (reference sequence). Trimming pared 0 bases from V and 5 bases from J, leaving 10 bases between. The CDR3 loop is CAWSVMSTNEKLFF. The DNA of the CDR3 is TGTGCCTGGAGTGTAATGTCCACAAATGAAAAACTGTTTTTT. The full variable domain, completed using reference TRBV30 and TRBJ1-4, is SQTIHQWPATLVQPVGSPLSLECTVEGTSNPNLYWYRQAAGRGLQLLFYSVGIGQISSEVPQNLSASRPQDRQFILSSKKLLLSDSGFYLCAWSVMSTNEKLFFGSGTQLSVL.

The rearrangement joins TRBV24-1 to TRBJ2-3, with 8 bases lining up with TRBD2. The V segment lost 4 bases and the J segment 1 base; nucleotides outside the gene matches: 6. The CDR3 loop spans 16 amino acids. Looked up from germline, CDR1 is KGHDR and CDR2 is SFDVKD. This CDR3 reads CATSDPAGGGTDTQYF. The CDR3 bases are TGTGCCACCAGTGACCCTGCGGGGGGAGGCACAGATACGCAGTATTTT.

The chain recombines TRBV24-1 with TRBJ1-5; possibly TRBD1 for D (5 bases). The CDR3 has 16 amino acids. Germline lookup yields CDR1 KGHDR and CDR2 SFDVKD. V was clipped by 4 bases and J by 0 bases, with 12 bases between them. In nucleotides, the CDR3 is TGTGCCACCAGTGAAAGGGGTGGATATAGCAATCAGCCCCAGCATTTT. Protein sequence: CATSERGGYSNQPQHF.

The chain carries TRBV6-5 and TRBJ2-1; 10 bases are a match to TRBD2. The germline CDR1 and CDR2 sequences are MNHEY and SVGAGI. This CDR3 has 14 amino acids. The V and J ends lost 7 bases and 6 bases, in that order; junction bases with no gene match: 6. In nucleotides, the CDR3 is TGTGCCAGCATTCTGGGACTAGCGCCCAATGAGCAGTTCTTC. It codes for CASILGLAPNEQFF.

The J gene is TRBJ1-1, the V gene TRBV21-1; the D call in the table, TRBD1, was not verified against the DNA. TRBV21-1 represents a pseudogene. The CDR3 extends over 15 amino acids. In DNA form, the CDR3 reads TGTGCCAGCAGCAAAGTCGAGGACAGGCCCAATGGGTCTTTCTTT. Translated, it gives CASSKVEDRPNGSFF.

This clone appeared once. The chain links TRBV6-5 to TRBJ1-2; no clear D. V lost 6 bases and J lost 4, with 12 bases in between. CDR3 size: 13 residues. The germline V gene encodes CDR1 MNHEY and CDR2 SVGAGI. As DNA, the CDR3 is TGTGCCAGCAGCCTCAGCGCCAGCTATGGCTACACCTTC. Translated, it gives CASSLSASYGYTF.

The rearrangement links TRBV11-3 to TRBJ2-1, with 9 positions matching TRBD1. After removal of 3 bases from V and 8 bases from J, the junction contained 14 bases not matched to a gene. Germline assignment: CDR1 SGHNT and CDR2 YENEEA. There are 17 residues in the CDR3. CDR3 bases: TGTGCCAGCAGCTTTTGGCTACGGGACAGGGACCAGCATGAGCAGTTCTTC. Translation gives CASSFWLRDRDQHEQFF.

This clone was seen more than once but under ten times. V gene TRBV9 combines with J gene TRBJ2-7; 7 nucleotides line up with TRBD1. Germline V gene data show CDR1 as SGDLS and CDR2 as YYNGEE. Trimming cost V 4 bases and J 0 bases; bases outside gene matches: 4. The CDR3 covers 14 residues. The CDR3 DNA reads TGTGCCAGCAGCAGCGGACAGGTCTCCTACGAGCAGTACTTC. This encodes CASSSGQVSYEQYF.